This TCR beta chain was sequenced during a study of CDR3 diversity in severe acne. Each CDR3 protein is one row after TCRdb ran MiXCR on the PCR reads. The sample holds some 84,000 distinct CDR3 sequences, 45% to 50% seen once. The V gene's germline CDR1 is SQVTM and CDR2 ANQGSEA. Trimming shortened V by 4 bases and J by 5 bases, and 17 bases separated the two germline ends. The CDR3 extends over 14 amino acids. The receptor comes from a male donor in good health, serving as a control. J is TRBJ1-2 and V is TRBV29-1, with D unresolved. Material for sequencing was blood. CDR3 region: CSVVLVGRDYGYTF. CDR3 sequence (DNA): TGCAGCGTTGTTTTGGTGGGCAGAGATTATGGCTACACCTTC.